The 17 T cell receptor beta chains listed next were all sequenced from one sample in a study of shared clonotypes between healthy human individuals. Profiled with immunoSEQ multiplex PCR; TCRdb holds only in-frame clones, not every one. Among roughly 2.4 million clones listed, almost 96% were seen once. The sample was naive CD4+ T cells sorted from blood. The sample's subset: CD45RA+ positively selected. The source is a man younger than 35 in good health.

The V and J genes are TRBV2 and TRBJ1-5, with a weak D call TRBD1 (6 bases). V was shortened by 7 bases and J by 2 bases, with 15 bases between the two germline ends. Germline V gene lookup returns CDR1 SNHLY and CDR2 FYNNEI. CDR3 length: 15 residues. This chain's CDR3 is CASTERSGGNQPQHF. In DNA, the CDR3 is TGTGCCAGCACCGAAAGATCAGGGGGCAATCAGCCCCAGCATTTT. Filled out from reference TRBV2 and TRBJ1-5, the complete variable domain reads EPEVTQTPSHQVTQMGQEVILRCVPISNHLYFYWYRQILGQKVEFLVSFYNNEISEKSEIFDDQFSVERPDGSNFTLKIRSTKLEDSAMYFCASTERSGGNQPQHFGDGTRLSIL.

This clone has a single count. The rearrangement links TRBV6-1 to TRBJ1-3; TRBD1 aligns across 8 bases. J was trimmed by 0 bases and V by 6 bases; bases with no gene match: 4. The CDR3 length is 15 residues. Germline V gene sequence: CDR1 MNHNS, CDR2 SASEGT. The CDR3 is CASRVQGDSGNTIYF. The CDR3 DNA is TGTGCCAGCAGAGTACAGGGGGACTCTGGAAACACCATATATTTT.

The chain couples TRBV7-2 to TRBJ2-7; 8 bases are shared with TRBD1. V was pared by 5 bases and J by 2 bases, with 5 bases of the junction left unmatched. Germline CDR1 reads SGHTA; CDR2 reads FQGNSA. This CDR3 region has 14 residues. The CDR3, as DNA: TGTGCCAGCAGCGCAAGACAGGGGACCTACGAGCAGTACTTC. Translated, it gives CASSARQGTYEQYF.

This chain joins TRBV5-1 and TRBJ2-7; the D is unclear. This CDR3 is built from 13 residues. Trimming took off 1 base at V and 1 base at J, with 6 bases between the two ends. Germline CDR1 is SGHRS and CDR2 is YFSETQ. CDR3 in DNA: TGCGCCAGCAGCTTGTCACGTTCCTACGAGCAGTACTTC. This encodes CASSLSRSYEQYF.

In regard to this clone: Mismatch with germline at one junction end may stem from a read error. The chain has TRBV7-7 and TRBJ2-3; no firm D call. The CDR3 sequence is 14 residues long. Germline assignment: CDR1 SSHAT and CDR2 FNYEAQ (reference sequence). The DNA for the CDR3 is TGTGCTAGCAGCCCGAATCCGTTACCAGATACGCAGTATTTT. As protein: CASSPNPLPDTQYF.

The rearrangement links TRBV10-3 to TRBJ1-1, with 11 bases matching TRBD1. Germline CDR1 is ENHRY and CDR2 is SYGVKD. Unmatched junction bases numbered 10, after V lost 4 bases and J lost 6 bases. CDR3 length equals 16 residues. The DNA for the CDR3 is TGTGCCATCAGTGTGGTAGGAGGACAGGGGGCGGCTGAAGCTTTCTTT. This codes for CAISVVGGQGAAEAFF.

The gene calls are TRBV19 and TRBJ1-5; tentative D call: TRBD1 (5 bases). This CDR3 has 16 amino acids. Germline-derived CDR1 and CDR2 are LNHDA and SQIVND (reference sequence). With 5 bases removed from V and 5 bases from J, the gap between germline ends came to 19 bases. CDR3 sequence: CASSPFSALGDQPQHF. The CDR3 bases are TGTGCCAGTAGTCCCTTCAGCGCTTTGGGGGATCAGCCCCAGCATTTT. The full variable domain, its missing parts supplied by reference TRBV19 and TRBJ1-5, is DGGITQSPKYLFRKEGQNVTLSCEQNLNHDAMYWYRQDPGQGLRLIYYSQIVNDFQKGDIAEGYSVSREKKESFPLTVTSAQKNPTAFYLCASSPFSALGDQPQHFGDGTRLSIL.

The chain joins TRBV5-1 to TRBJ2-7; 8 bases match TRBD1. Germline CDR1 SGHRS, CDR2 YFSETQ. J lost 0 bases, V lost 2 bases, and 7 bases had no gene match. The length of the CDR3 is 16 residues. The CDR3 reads CASSLGTGGSSYEQYF. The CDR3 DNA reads TGCGCCAGCAGCTTAGGCACAGGGGGGAGCTCCTACGAGCAGTACTTC.

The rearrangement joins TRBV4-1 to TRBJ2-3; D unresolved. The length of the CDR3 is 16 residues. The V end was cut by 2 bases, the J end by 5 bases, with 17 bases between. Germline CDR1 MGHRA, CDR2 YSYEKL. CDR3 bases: TGCGCCAGCAGCCAACAGGTGGCAGCAGTCATAGATACGCAGTATTTT. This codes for CASSQQVAAVIDTQYF.

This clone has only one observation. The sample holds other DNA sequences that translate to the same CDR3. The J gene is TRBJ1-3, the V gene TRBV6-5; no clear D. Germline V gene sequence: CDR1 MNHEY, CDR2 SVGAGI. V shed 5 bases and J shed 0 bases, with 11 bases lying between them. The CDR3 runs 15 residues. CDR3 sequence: CASSRGPISGNTIYF. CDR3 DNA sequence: TGTGCCAGCAGTCGAGGACCGATCTCTGGAAACACCATATATTTT.

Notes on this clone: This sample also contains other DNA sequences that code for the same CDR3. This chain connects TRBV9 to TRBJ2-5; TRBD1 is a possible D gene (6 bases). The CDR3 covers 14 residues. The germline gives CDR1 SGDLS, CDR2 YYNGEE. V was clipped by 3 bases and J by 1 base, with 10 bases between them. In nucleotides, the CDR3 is TGTGCCAGCAGCGCCGGGACATCCCAAGAGACCCAGTACTTC. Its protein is CASSAGTSQETQYF.

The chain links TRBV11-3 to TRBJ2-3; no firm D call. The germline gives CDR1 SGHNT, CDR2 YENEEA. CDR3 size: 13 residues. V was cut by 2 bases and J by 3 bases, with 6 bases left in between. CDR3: CASSLMATDTQYF. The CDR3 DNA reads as TGTGCCAGCAGCTTAATGGCGACAGATACGCAGTATTTT.

The CDR3 region is CASSLRPQGSREQFF. CDR3 sequence (DNA): TGTGCCAGCAGCCTACGTCCTCAGGGGTCCAGAGAGCAGTTCTTC. This chain links TRBV9 with TRBJ2-1; D is possibly TRBD1 (6 bases). In germline, CDR1 is SGDLS, CDR2 YYNGEE. V was shortened by 4 bases and J by 10 bases, with 21 bases between the two germline ends. This CDR3 is built from 15 residues.

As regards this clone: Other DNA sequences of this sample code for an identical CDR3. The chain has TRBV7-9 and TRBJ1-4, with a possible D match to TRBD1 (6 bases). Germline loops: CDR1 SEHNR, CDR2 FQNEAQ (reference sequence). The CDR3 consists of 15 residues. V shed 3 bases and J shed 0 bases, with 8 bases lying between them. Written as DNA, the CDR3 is TGTGCCAGCAGCTTTCAGGGGCCAACTAATGAAAAACTGTTTTTT. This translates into CASSFQGPTNEKLFF.

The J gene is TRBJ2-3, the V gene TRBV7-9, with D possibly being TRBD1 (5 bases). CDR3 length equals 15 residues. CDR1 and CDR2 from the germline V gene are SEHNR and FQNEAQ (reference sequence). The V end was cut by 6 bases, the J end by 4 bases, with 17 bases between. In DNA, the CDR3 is TGTGCCAGCAGTGTGGACATAAGAGCAGCAGATACGCAGTATTTT. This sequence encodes CASSVDIRAADTQYF. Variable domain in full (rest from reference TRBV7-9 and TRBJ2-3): DTGVSQNPRHKITKRGQNVTFRCDPISEHNRLYWYRQTLGQGPEFLTYFQNEAQLEKSRLLSDRFSAERPKGSFSTLEIQRTEQGDSAMYLCASSVDIRAADTQYFGPGTRLTVL.

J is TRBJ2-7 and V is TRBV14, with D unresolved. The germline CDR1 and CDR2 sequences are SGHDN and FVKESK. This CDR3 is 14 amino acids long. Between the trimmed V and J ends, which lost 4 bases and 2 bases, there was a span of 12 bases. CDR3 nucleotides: TGTGCCAGCAGCCCCGCCCCTCCTCCCTACGAGCAGTACTTC. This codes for CASSPAPPPYEQYF.

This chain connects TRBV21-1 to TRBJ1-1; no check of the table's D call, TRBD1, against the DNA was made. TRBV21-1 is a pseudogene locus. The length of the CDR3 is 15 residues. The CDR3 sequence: CASSKGTPLNTEAFF. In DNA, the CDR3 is TGTGCCAGCAGCAAAGGGACACCACTGAACACTGAAGCTTTCTTT.